The present T cell receptor beta chain was sequenced within a study of blood T cell repertoires in COVID-19. For the study at large: COVID-19 samples, acute and convalescent, were from the United States, Italy and Spain. In each case, the material was cDNA or gDNA derived from T cells, B-cell-depleted T cells, or PBMCs.

V shed 5 bases and J shed 2 bases, with 15 bases lying between them. This CDR3 has 15 residues. Germline CDR1 reads KGHDR; CDR2 reads SFDVKD. Original methodology: From reference gene primer amplification, estimates of nucleated cell counts were derived. The repertoire was sequenced with immunoSEQ multiplex PCR; TCRdb's copy has only in-frame clones and lacks some. The V and J calls and clone size were taken over from that table, and D and trimming were inferred from the DNA. This sample has roughly 700,000 clones, with 85% to 90% found just once. The receptor's source is a young woman with acute or convalescent COVID-19. This sequence joins TRBV24-1 and TRBJ2-7; D is unclear. The sample consisted of peripheral blood. The CDR3 nucleotides read TGTGCCACCAGTGCCTTAGTAGCTGGCGCCTACGAGCAGTACTTC. Protein sequence: CATSALVAGAYEQYF.